This entry lists 30 T cell receptor beta chains sequenced from one sample in a study of a mutant IDH1 vaccine in newly diagnosed glioma. Profiling relied on immunoSEQ multiplex PCR, and the TCRdb table lists in-frame clones only, not all of them. The data hold some 80,000 clones, with approximately 85% observed a single time. These TCRs are of unknown antigen specificity. Time point: week 23, last vaccination. Every vaccine dose comprised 300 ug of mutant IDH1 20-mer peptide plus topical imiquimod. This specimen was PBMCs, taken from a glioma patient whose treatment included an IDH1 peptide vaccine. The receptors were gathered from a woman between 45 and 60 years old with glioma.

The chain joins TRBV6-1 to TRBJ2-7; D possibly corresponds to TRBD2 (5 bases). Germline V CDR1 and CDR2: MNHNS, SASEGT. The CDR3 contains 15 residues. Trimming removed 1 base at V and 3 bases at J, with 13 bases between. The CDR3 DNA sequence: TGTGCCAGCAGTGAAGGGGAGAGCCGGGTCTACGAGCAGTACTTC. Translation gives CASSEGESRVYEQYF.

The chain has TRBV28 and TRBJ1-5, with 7 bases fitting TRBD1. V was clipped by 2 bases and J by 3 bases; unmatched bases: 4. Per the germline V gene, CDR1 is MDHEN and CDR2 is SYDVKM. The CDR3 contains 15 residues. CDR3 protein: CASSLEGANNQPQHF. CDR3 DNA: TGTGCCAGCAGTTTAGAGGGGGCGAACAATCAGCCCCAGCATTTT.

The V and J genes are TRBV27 and TRBJ2-6; D ambiguous. The ends were cut back, 4 bases at V and 0 bases at J, with 1 base in the middle. This CDR3 has 13 residues. The germline gives CDR1 MNHEY, CDR2 SMNVEV (reference sequence). CDR3 in DNA: TGTGCCAGCAGTTCCTCTGGGGCCAACGTCCTGACTTTC. Translating it yields CASSSSGANVLTF.

This clone was observed a few times. The chain recombines TRBV5-1 with TRBJ1-1, with 7 bases identical to TRBD1. V was pared by 4 bases and J by 5 bases, with 8 bases of the junction left unmatched. CDR3 size: 14 residues. Germline lookup yields CDR1 SGHRS and CDR2 YFSETQ. The CDR3 reads CASSPLQGETEAFF. Here the CDR3 DNA reads TGCGCCAGCAGCCCCCTGCAGGGGGAAACTGAAGCTTTCTTT.

A word on this clone: Its ends do not fully match the called genes, so a read error is possible. The chain employs TRBV19 and TRBJ2-7; D remains unclear. Per the germline V gene, CDR1 is LNHDA and CDR2 is SQIVND (reference sequence). This CDR3 region has 14 residues. The CDR3 here is CASSIFLGSSEQYF. CDR3 nucleotides: TGTGCCAGTAGTATTTTCCTAGGTTCCTCCGAGCAGTACTTC. The variable domain in full, with the rest retrieved from reference TRBV19 and TRBJ2-7, is DGGITQSPKYLFRKEGQNVTLSCEQNLNHDAMYWYRQDPGQGLRLIYYSQIVNDFQKGDIAEGYSVSREKKESFPLTVTSAQKNPTAFYLCASSIFLGSSEQYFGPGTRLTVT.

The chain employs TRBV19 and TRBJ1-5; D is undetermined. The CDR3 runs 13 residues. The germline V gene has CDR1 LNHDA and CDR2 SQIVND (reference sequence). V lost 4 bases and J lost 5, with 9 bases in between. The CDR3 is CASSSLPDQPQHF. The CDR3 DNA reads as TGTGCCAGTAGTAGCTTACCAGATCAGCCCCAGCATTTT.

The genes are TRBV10-2 and TRBJ2-5; 10 nucleotides match TRBD2. The junction had 4 bases not matched to a gene; V was cut back by 5 bases and J by 1 base. Looked up from germline, CDR1 is WSHSY and CDR2 is SAAADI. The CDR3 totals 15 residues. The CDR3 is CASSRLAGAQETQYF. The CDR3 bases are TGCGCCAGCAGTAGACTAGCGGGTGCCCAAGAGACCCAGTACTTC.

The gene calls are TRBV4-2 and TRBJ1-1; D gene unclear. The CDR3 sequence is 11 residues long. Between the trimmed V and J ends, which lost 5 bases and 7 bases, there was a span of 8 bases. Germline values: CDR1 LGHNA, CDR2 YNFKEQ. The CDR3 region is CASSLRGEAFF. DNA for the CDR3: TGTGCCAGCAGCTTGCGGGGTGAAGCTTTCTTT.

This chain connects TRBV7-3 to TRBJ2-1; D uncertain. The V gene's germline CDR1 is SGHTA and CDR2 FQGTGA. Trimming removed 1 base at V and 8 bases at J, with 12 bases between. The CDR3 covers 14 residues. CDR3 coding DNA: TGTGCCAGCAGCTTAAGAAGGCCCGAAGATGAGCAGTTCTTC. It encodes CASSLRRPEDEQFF.

The V and J genes are TRBV29-1 and TRBJ1-1; TRBD1 matches 8 bases. This CDR3 has 11 amino acids. The V segment lost 5 bases and the J segment 8 bases; nucleotides outside the gene matches: 4. Germline CDR1 SQVTM, CDR2 ANQGSEA. The CDR3 DNA follows: TGCAGCGTTCCGGACAGGGCGGAAGCTTTCTTT. It translates to CSVPDRAEAFF.

The rearrangement uses TRBV28 and TRBJ2-5; possibly TRBD1 for D (6 bases). Looked up from germline, CDR1 is MDHEN and CDR2 is SYDVKM. The germline V and J ends were trimmed by 5 bases and 0 bases, with 10 bases remaining between them. This CDR3 has 14 residues. This chain's CDR3 is CASSPRGNQETQYF. In DNA form, the CDR3 reads TGTGCCAGCAGTCCGAGGGGGAACCAAGAGACCCAGTACTTC.

This chain joins TRBV29-1 and TRBJ1-2, with a weak D call TRBD1 (5 bases). The V gene lost 4 bases and the J gene lost 1 base, with 16 bases spanning the gap. This CDR3 has 15 amino acids. Germline lookup yields CDR1 SQVTM and CDR2 ANQGSEA. DNA for the CDR3: TGCAGCGTTGGGGACCCCCGGGACCATAACTATGGCTACACCTTC. This codes for CSVGDPRDHNYGYTF.

This clone was observed a handful of times. This chain connects TRBV4-2 to TRBJ1-1, with D possibly being TRBD1 (5 bases). Trimming took off 4 bases at V and 3 bases at J, with 9 bases between the two ends. Germline assignment: CDR1 LGHNA and CDR2 YNFKEQ. The CDR3 spans 13 residues. The CDR3 reads CASSPEGYTEAFF. For the CDR3, the DNA is TGTGCCAGCAGCCCAGAGGGGTACACTGAAGCTTTCTTT.

The chain joins TRBV27 to TRBJ1-4; 7 nucleotides agree with TRBD1. The CDR3 runs to 15 residues. Germline V gene sequence: CDR1 MNHEY, CDR2 SMNVEV (reference sequence). The ends lost 3 bases at V and 7 bases at J; junction bases unmatched: 8. CDR3 DNA: TGTGCCAGCAGTTTCTACCAGGGGGGAAGTGAAAAACTGTTTTTT. It encodes CASSFYQGGSEKLFF.

This chain links TRBV11-2 with TRBJ1-5; a possible D gene is TRBD1 (5 bases). CDR3 length: 16 residues. Trimming took 1 base from V and 2 from J, leaving 12 bases between them. Germline V CDR1 and CDR2: SGHAT, FQNNGV. CDR3 DNA: TGTGCCAGCAGCTTAGTAAAGGGACGCCGCAATCAGCCCCAGCATTTT. Amino acids: CASSLVKGRRNQPQHF.

The chain couples TRBV7-9 to TRBJ2-5; TRBD2 might be the D (8 bases). The CDR3 has 17 amino acids. The V end was cut by 4 bases, the J end by 3 bases, with 21 bases between. Germline CDR1 SEHNR, CDR2 FQNEAQ (reference sequence). CDR3 region: CASSSIRGGQPKETQYF. The CDR3 nucleotides are TGTGCCAGCAGCTCCATTCGGGGGGGACAGCCAAAAGAGACCCAGTACTTC.

This clone came up once. As DNA, the CDR3 is TGTGCCAGTAGTCCCAGCCTCGGGGCCGGTGAAAAACTGTTTTTT. This codes for CASSPSLGAGEKLFF. The V call is TRBV19, the J call TRBJ1-4, with a weak D call TRBD1 (5 bases). Looked up from germline, CDR1 is LNHDA and CDR2 is SQIVND (reference sequence). V lost 5 bases to trimming and J lost 7 bases, with 17 bases between them. This CDR3 contains 15 residues. The variable domain in full, completed from reference TRBV19 and TRBJ1-4, reads DGGITQSPKYLFRKEGQNVTLSCEQNLNHDAMYWYRQDPGQGLRLIYYSQIVNDFQKGDIAEGYSVSREKKESFPLTVTSAQKNPTAFYLCASSPSLGAGEKLFFGSGTQLSVL.

This rearrangement joins TRBV10-2 to TRBJ2-7; TRBD1 matches at 8 bases. V was pared by 6 bases and J by 12 bases, with 10 bases of the junction left unmatched. CDR1 is WSHSY, CDR2 SAAADI, per germline. CDR3 length: 12 residues. CDR3 nucleotides: TGCGCCAGCAGCGGCCTCCGGGACAGGTTGTACTTC. This sequence encodes CASSGLRDRLYF.

The chain has TRBV7-9 and TRBJ2-7; unclear D gene. Trimming shortened V by 1 base and J by 6 bases, and 10 bases separated the two germline ends. Germline lookup yields CDR1 SEHNR and CDR2 FQNEAQ (reference sequence). This CDR3 has 13 amino acids. CDR3 nucleotide sequence: TGTGCCAGCAGCTTAGTCGTGTTGGGCGAGCAGTACTTC. Amino acids: CASSLVVLGEQYF. The full variable domain, completed using reference TRBV7-9 and TRBJ2-7, is DTGVSQNPRHKITKRGQNVTFRCDPISEHNRLYWYRQTLGQGPEFLTYFQNEAQLEKSRLLSDRFSAERPKGSFSTLEIQRTEQGDSAMYLCASSLVVLGEQYFGPGTRLTVT.

In its sample, this clone was seen a few times. The chain links TRBV6-6 to TRBJ2-7; D unclear. Trimming cost V 7 bases and J 3 bases, with 7 bases left between them. This CDR3 has 11 amino acids. Germline CDR1 and CDR2: MNHNY and SVGAGI (reference sequence). The CDR3 protein is CASTSVYEQYF. The CDR3 coding sequence is TGTGCCAGCACCTCAGTCTACGAGCAGTACTTC.

CDR3 loop: CASSLVRSTDTQYF. CDR3 DNA: TGTGCCAGCAGCTTGGTTCGGAGCACAGATACGCAGTATTTT. The rearrangement links TRBV5-6 to TRBJ2-3; no definite D call. V was shortened by 0 bases and J by 0 bases, with 5 bases between the two germline ends. Germline V gives CDR1 SGHDT, CDR2 YYEEEE. The CDR3 loop spans 14 amino acids. Complete variable domain (other parts from reference TRBV5-6 and TRBJ2-3): DAGVTQSPTHLIKTRGQQVTLRCSPKSGHDTVSWYQQALGQGPQFIFQYYEEEERQRGNFPDRFSGHQFPNYSSELNVNALLLGDSALYLCASSLVRSTDTQYFGPGTRLTVL.

The V call is TRBV5-1, the J call TRBJ2-3, with TRBD2 as a possible D gene (6 bases). The CDR3 is made up of 13 amino acids. Germline V gene data show CDR1 as SGHRS and CDR2 as YFSETQ. V was pared by 6 bases and J by 5 bases, with 13 bases between. The CDR3 spells CASNPGVGDTQYF. In nucleotides, the CDR3 is TGCGCCAGCAACCCGGGAGTAGGAGATACGCAGTATTTT. Drawing the rest from reference TRBV5-1 and TRBJ2-3, the complete variable domain is KAGVTQTPRYLIKTRGQQVTLSCSPISGHRSVSWYQQTPGQGLQFLFEYFSETQRNKGNFPGRFSGRQFSNSRSEMNVSTLELGDSALYLCASNPGVGDTQYFGPGTRLTVL.

The chain couples TRBV6-5 to TRBJ1-6; unclear D gene. The germline V gene encodes CDR1 MNHEY and CDR2 SVGAGI. V was shortened by 7 bases and J by 5 bases, with 15 bases between the two germline ends. This CDR3 spans 15 amino acids. The CDR3 DNA is TGTGCCAGCACCGACGCGGGAATGCATAATTCACCCCTCCACTTT. Its translation: CASTDAGMHNSPLHF.

V and J are TRBV7-9 and TRBJ2-2; no firm D call. Germline V gene lookup returns CDR1 SEHNR and CDR2 FQNEAQ (reference sequence). There are 10 residues in the CDR3. V lost 3 bases to trimming and J lost 8 bases, with 1 base between them. DNA of the CDR3: TGTGCCAGCAGCTTTGGGGAGCTGTTTTTT. Amino acid sequence: CASSFGELFF.

A word on this clone: A junction end diverges from the germline sequence, so it may reflect a read error. CDR3 in amino acids: CASSPQRGTEAFF. CDR3 coding DNA: TGTGCCAGCTCGCCACAAAGGGGGACTGAAGCTTTCTTT. The rearrangement joins TRBV18 to TRBJ1-1, with D possibly being TRBD1 (6 bases). This CDR3 comprises 13 residues. Looked up from germline, CDR1 is KGHSH and CDR2 is LQKENI.

This rearrangement joins TRBV6-5 to TRBJ1-1; D gene unclear. Germline V gene sequence: CDR1 MNHEY, CDR2 SVGAGI. Trimming took 2 bases from V and 4 from J, leaving 14 bases between them. The CDR3 covers 15 residues. The chain's CDR3 is CASSYDLLTLTEAFF. CDR3 sequence (DNA): TGTGCCAGCAGTTACGACCTTTTGACTCTCACTGAAGCTTTCTTT.

This rearrangement joins TRBV9 to TRBJ1-2, with 10 bases identical to TRBD1. CDR1 is SGDLS, CDR2 YYNGEE, per germline. V gave up 0 bases and J gave up 8 bases; unmatched junction bases: 16. The CDR3 sequence is 18 residues long. CDR3 coding DNA: TGTGCCAGCAGCGTAGCTCTAGAGACAGGGGGCGCTTCTGAAGGCTACACCTTC. The encoded protein is CASSVALETGGASEGYTF.

The chain is built from TRBV27 and TRBJ2-3; D might be TRBD2 (6 bases). In germline, CDR1 is MNHEY, CDR2 SMNVEV (reference sequence). There are 15 residues in the CDR3. Trimming stripped 0 bases from V and 6 bases from J, with 13 bases between. As DNA, the CDR3 is TGTGCCAGCAGTTTATCGGGAGGTTTCGGGGATACGCAGTATTTT. Translating gives CASSLSGGFGDTQYF.

V is TRBV4-1 and J is TRBJ2-3, with TRBD1 identical over 7 bases. J gave up 0 bases and V 1 base, and 7 bases lay outside the gene matches. Germline V gene data show CDR1 as MGHRA and CDR2 as YSYEKL. This CDR3 has 17 residues. CDR3 residues: CASSQAHRGPSTDTQYF. The CDR3 DNA sequence: TGCGCCAGCAGCCAAGCGCACAGGGGCCCTAGCACAGATACGCAGTATTTT.

The chain couples TRBV4-1 to TRBJ2-7; TRBD1 matches at 8 bases. Trimming cost V 2 bases and J 0 bases; bases outside gene matches: 3. Germline-derived CDR1 and CDR2 are MGHRA and YSYEKL. The CDR3 loop spans 15 amino acids. The CDR3 region has the DNA TGCGCCAGCAGCCAAAGGACAGGGCCCTCCTACGAGCAGTACTTC. Residues: CASSQRTGPSYEQYF.